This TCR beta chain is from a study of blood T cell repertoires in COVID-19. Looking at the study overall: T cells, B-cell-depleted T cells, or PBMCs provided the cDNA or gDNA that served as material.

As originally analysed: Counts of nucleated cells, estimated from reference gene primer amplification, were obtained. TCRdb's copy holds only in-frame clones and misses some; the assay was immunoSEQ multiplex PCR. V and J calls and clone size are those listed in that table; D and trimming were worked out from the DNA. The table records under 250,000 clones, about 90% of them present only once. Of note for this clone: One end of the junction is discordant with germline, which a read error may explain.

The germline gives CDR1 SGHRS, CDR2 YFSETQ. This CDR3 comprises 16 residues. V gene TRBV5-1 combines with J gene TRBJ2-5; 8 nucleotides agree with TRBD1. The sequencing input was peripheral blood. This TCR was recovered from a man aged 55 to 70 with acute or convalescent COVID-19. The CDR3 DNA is TGCGCCAGCAGTTTGGACAGGGTGGGAAATGGAGAGACCCAGTACTTC. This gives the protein CASSLDRVGNGETQYF. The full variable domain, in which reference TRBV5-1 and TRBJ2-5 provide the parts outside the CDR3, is KAGVTQTPRYLIKTRGQQVTLSCSPISGHRSVSWYQQTPGQGLQFLFEYFSETQRNKGNFPGRFSGRQFSNSRSEMNVSTLELGDSALYLCASSLDRVGNGETQYFGPGTRLLVL.